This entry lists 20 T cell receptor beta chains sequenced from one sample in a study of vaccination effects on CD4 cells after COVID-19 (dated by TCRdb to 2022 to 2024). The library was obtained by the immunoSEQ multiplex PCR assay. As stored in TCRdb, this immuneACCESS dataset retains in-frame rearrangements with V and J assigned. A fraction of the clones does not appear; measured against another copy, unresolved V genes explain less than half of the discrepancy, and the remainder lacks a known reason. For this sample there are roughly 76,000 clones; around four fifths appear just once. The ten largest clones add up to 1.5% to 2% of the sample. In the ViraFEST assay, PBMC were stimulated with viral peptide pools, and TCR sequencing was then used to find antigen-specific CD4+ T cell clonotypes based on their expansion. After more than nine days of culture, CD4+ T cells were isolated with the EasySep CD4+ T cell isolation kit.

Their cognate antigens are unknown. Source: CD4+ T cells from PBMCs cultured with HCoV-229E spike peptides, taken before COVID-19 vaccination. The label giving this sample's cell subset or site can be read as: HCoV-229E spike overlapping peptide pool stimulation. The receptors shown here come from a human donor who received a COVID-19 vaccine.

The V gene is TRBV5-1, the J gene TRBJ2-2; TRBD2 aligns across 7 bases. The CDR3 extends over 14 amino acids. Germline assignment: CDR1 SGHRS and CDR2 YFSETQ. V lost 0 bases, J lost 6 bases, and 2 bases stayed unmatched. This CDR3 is CASSLGTSSGELFF. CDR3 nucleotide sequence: TGCGCCAGCAGCTTGGGGACTAGTTCCGGGGAGCTGTTTTTT. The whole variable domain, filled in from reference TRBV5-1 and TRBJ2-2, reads KAGVTQTPRYLIKTRGQQVTLSCSPISGHRSVSWYQQTPGQGLQFLFEYFSETQRNKGNFPGRFSGRQFSNSRSEMNVSTLELGDSALYLCASSLGTSSGELFFGEGSRLTVL.

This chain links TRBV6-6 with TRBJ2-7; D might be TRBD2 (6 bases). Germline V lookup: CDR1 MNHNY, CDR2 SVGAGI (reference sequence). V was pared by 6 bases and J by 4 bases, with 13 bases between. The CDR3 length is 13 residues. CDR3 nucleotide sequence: TGTGCCAGCAGCCAAATGCGGGGATACGAGCAGTACGTC. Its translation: CASSQMRGYEQYV.

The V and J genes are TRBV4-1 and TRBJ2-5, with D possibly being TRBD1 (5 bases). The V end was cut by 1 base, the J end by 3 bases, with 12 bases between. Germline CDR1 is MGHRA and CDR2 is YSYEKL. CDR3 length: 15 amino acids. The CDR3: CASSQVSEGEETQYF. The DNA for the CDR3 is TGCGCCAGCAGCCAAGTTTCCGAAGGGGAAGAGACCCAGTACTTC.

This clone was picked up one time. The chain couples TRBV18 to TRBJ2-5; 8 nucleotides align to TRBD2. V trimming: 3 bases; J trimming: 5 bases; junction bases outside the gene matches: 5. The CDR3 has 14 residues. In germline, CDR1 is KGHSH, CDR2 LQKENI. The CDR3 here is CASSPGTRRETQYF. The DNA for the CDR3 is TGTGCCAGCTCACCCGGGACTAGACGTGAGACCCAGTACTTC.

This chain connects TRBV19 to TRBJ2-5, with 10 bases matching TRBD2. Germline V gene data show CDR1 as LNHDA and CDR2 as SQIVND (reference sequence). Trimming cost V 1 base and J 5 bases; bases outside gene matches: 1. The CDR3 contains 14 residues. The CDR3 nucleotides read TGTGCCAGTAGTATAGTAGCGGGGGGTGAGACCCAGTACTTC. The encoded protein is CASSIVAGGETQYF.

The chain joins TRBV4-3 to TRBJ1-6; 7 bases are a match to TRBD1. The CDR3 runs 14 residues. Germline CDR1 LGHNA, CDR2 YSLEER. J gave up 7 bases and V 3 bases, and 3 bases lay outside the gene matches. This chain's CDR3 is CASSQGQSNSPLHF. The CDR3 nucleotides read TGCGCCAGCAGCCAGGGACAGTCAAATTCACCCCTCCACTTT.

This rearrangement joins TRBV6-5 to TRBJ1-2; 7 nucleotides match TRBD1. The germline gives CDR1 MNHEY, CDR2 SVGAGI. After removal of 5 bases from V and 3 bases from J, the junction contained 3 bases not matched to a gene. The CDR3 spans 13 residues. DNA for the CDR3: TGTGCCAGCAGTCCTGACAGGGACTATGGCTACACCTTC. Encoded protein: CASSPDRDYGYTF.

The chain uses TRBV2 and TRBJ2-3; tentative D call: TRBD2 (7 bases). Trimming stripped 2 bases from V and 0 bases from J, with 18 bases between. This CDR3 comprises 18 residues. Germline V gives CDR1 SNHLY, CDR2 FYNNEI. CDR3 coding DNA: TGTGCCAGCAGTGAAAACGCGGGGGCCAGCGTTAGCACAGATACGCAGTATTTT. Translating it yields CASSENAGASVSTDTQYF.

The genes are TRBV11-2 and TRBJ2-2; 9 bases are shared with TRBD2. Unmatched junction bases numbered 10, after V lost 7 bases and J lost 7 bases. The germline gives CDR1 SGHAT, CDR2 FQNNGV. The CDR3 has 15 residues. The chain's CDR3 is CASNGAGGLGGELFF. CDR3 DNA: TGTGCCAGCAACGGAGCGGGGGGTCTAGGCGGGGAGCTGTTTTTT.

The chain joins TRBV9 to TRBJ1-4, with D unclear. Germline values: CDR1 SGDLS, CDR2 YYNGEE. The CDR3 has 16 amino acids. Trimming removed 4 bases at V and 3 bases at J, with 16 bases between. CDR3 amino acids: CASSPAWPVANEKLFF. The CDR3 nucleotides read TGTGCCAGCAGCCCGGCTTGGCCTGTGGCTAATGAAAAACTGTTTTTT.

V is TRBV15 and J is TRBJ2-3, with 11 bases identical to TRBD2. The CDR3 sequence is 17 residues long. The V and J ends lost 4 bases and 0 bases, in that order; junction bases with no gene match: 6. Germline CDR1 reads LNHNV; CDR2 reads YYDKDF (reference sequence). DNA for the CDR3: TGTGCCACCAGCAAGCTAGCGGGGGGCCCTAGCACAGATACGCAGTATTTT. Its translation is CATSKLAGGPSTDTQYF.

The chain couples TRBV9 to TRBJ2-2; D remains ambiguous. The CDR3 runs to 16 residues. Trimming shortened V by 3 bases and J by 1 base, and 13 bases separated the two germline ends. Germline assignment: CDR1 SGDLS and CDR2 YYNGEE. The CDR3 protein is CASSALTALNTGELFF. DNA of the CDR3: TGTGCCAGCAGCGCCCTGACGGCCTTGAACACCGGGGAGCTGTTTTTT.

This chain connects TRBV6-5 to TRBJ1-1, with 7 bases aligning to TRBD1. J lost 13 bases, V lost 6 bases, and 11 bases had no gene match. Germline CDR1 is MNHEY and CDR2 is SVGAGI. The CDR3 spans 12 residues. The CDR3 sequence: CASSFSTGFGFF. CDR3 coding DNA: TGTGCCAGCAGCTTCTCGACAGGGTTTGGTTTCTTT.

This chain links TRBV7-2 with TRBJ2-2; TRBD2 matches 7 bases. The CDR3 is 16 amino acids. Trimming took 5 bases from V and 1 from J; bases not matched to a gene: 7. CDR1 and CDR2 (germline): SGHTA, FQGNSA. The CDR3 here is CASSPVSGVNTGELFF. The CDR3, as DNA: TGTGCCAGCAGCCCCGTGAGCGGGGTGAACACCGGGGAGCTGTTTTTT.

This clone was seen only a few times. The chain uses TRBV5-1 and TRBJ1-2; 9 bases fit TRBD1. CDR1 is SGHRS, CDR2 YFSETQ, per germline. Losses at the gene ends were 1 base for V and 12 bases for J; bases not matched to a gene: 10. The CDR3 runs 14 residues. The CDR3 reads CASSLLPGQGNDTF. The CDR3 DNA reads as TGCGCCAGCAGCTTGCTGCCGGGACAGGGTAACGACACCTTC.

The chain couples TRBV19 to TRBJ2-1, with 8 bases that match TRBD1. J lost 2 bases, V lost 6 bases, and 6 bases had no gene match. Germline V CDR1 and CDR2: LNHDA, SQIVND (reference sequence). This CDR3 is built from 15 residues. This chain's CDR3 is CASRGTGQAYNEQFF. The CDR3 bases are TGTGCCAGTAGAGGCACGGGACAGGCCTACAATGAGCAGTTCTTC.

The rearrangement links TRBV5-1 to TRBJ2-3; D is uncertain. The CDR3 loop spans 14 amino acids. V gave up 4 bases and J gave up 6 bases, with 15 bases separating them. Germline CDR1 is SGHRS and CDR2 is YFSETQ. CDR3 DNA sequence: TGCGCCAGCAGCCTATTAAATACTCGGGATACGCAGTATTTT. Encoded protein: CASSLLNTRDTQYF.

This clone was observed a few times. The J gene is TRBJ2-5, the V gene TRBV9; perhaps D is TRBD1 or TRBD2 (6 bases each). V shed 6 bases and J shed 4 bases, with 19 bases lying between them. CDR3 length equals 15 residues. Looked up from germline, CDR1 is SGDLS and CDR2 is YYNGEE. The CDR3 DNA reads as TGTGCCAGCACCAAGGGGTGGGGGGCCGTAGAGACCCAGTACTTC. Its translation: CASTKGWGAVETQYF.

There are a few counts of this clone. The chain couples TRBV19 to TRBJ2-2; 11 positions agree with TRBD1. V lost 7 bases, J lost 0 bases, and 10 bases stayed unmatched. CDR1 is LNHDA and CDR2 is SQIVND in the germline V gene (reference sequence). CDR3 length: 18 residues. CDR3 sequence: CASNRDRGTYANTGELFF. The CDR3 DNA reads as TGTGCCAGTAATAGGGACAGGGGGACCTACGCGAACACCGGGGAGCTGTTTTTT.

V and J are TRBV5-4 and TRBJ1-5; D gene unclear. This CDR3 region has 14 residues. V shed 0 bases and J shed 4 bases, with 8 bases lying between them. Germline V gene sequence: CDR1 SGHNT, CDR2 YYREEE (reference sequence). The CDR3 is CASSLGGSNQPQHF. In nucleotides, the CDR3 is TGTGCCAGCAGCTTGGGGGGTTCGAATCAGCCCCAGCATTTT.